Below, 17 T cell receptor beta chains from the same sample are listed, as sequenced in a study of Graves' ophthalmopathy and Graves' hyperthyroidism (dated by TCRdb to the late 2010s). The instrument given in TCRdb is Illumina HiSeq 2000. For repertoire sequencing, TCR beta CDR3 regions were amplified from RNA transcripts. A first-round RT-PCR used HTBI primers with the Qiagen OneStep RT-PCR kit, followed by a second-round multiplex PCR, size selection and purification. TCRdb redid the processing of the public reads, applying fastp at Q25 and MiXCR, and retained in-frame beta chains. One record per CDR3 amino acid sequence lists the most common genes and DNA. Here the sample has 680,000 or so distinct CDR3 sequences; 22% occur a single time. The ten top clones hold approximately 7% of the sample. The specimen was peripheral blood. The receptor set was obtained from a woman younger than 30 with stable Graves' hyperthyroidism. Some clones in this sample may be carry-over from other donors' samples. Donor details come from another sample of the same person, matched by shared clones.

In this sample, this clonotype turned up once. This rearrangement joins TRBV28 to TRBJ2-7; TRBD1 might be the D (9 bases). Trimming stripped 6 bases from V and 5 bases from J, with 26 bases between. The CDR3 loop spans 17 amino acids. Germline lookup yields CDR1 MDHEN and CDR2 SYDVKM. The DNA for the CDR3 is TGTGCCAGCAGCCAATCCGCGGGGGGACAGGGTTTTGACGAGCAGTACTTC. Amino acids: CASSQSAGGQGFDEQYF.

This clonotype was found many times. The chain combines TRBV5-1 with TRBJ2-5, with 14 bases that match TRBD2. V was pared by 5 bases and J by 2 bases, with 11 bases of the junction left unmatched. Germline V gene sequence: CDR1 SGHRS, CDR2 YFSETQ. This CDR3 contains 18 residues. The CDR3 DNA follows: TGCGCCAGCAGACCTGGACTAGCGGGGGGCAGAACGCAAGAGACCCAGTACTTC. Its protein is CASRPGLAGGRTQETQYF.

This clonotype was detected only a few times. The V call is TRBV28, the J call TRBJ1-5; 11 bases match TRBD1. The CDR3 is made up of 14 amino acids. Germline lookup yields CDR1 MDHEN and CDR2 SYDVKM. V lost 8 bases, J lost 5 bases, and 5 bases stayed unmatched. The CDR3 DNA follows: TGTGCCAGCTGGGGACAGGGGGAATATCAGCCCCAGCATTTT. Translated: CASWGQGEYQPQHF.

At least ten counts were recorded for this clonotype. The rearrangement links TRBV6-5 to TRBJ1-2, with 7 bases that match TRBD1. V was clipped by 6 bases and J by 6 bases; unmatched bases: 7. This CDR3 spans 13 amino acids. CDR1 and CDR2 (germline): MNHEY, SVGAGI. The CDR3 nucleotides are TGTGCCAGCAGAAAAAGGGGGCTGCATGGCTACACCTTC. Translating gives CASRKRGLHGYTF.

The chain carries TRBV6-2 or TRBV6-3 and TRBJ2-5, with TRBD2 matching over 10 bases. In germline, CDR1 is MNHEY, CDR2 SVGEGT. The CDR3 extends over 14 amino acids. The J segment lost 7 bases and the V segment lost 5 bases, leaving 7 bases of the junction unmatched. The CDR3 here is CASSLKRGGGTQYF. As DNA, the CDR3 is TGTGCCAGCAGTCTCAAGCGGGGGGGCGGGACCCAGTACTTC.

Ten or more counts support this clonotype. This chain links TRBV2 with TRBJ2-7; D might be TRBD1 (6 bases). The CDR3 is 13 residues long. Germline V CDR1 and CDR2: SNHLY, FYNNEI. V shed 6 bases and J shed 4 bases, with 13 bases lying between them. The CDR3 loop is CASRDTGRYEQYF. In DNA, the CDR3 is TGTGCCAGCAGAGACACAGGGCGGTACGAGCAGTACTTC. Full variable domain (remainder filled in from reference TRBV2 and TRBJ2-7): EPEVTQTPSHQVTQMGQEVILRCVPISNHLYFYWYRQILGQKVEFLVSFYNNEISEKSEIFDDQFSVERPDGSNFTLKIRSTKLEDSAMYFCASRDTGRYEQYFGPGTRLTVT.

The table lists this clonotype with many counts. The V and J genes are TRBV11-2 and TRBJ2-7; no definite D call. Germline V gives CDR1 SGHAT, CDR2 FQNNGV. V lost 1 base, J lost 3 bases, and 10 bases lay in between. This CDR3 region has 14 residues. The CDR3 spells CASSLVQTVYEQYF. CDR3 nucleotide sequence: TGTGCCAGCAGCTTAGTCCAAACAGTCTACGAGCAGTACTTC. The full variable domain, rest sourced from reference TRBV11-2 and TRBJ2-7, is EAGVAQSPRYKIIEKRQSVAFWCNPISGHATLYWYQQILGQGPKLLIQFQNNGVVDDSQLPKDRFSAERLKGVDSTLKIQPAKLEDSAVYLCASSLVQTVYEQYFGPGTRLTVT.

The rearrangement uses TRBV6-2 or TRBV6-3 and TRBJ2-7; 10 positions match TRBD2. V was clipped by 2 bases and J by 2 bases; unmatched bases: 12. The CDR3 is made up of 18 amino acids. Germline V lookup: CDR1 MNHEY, CDR2 SVGEGT. As DNA, the CDR3 is TGTGCCAGCAGTTACAGGAGATCTAGCGGGAGAGGGACCTACGAGCAGTACTTC. Its protein is CASSYRRSSGRGTYEQYF.

This clonotype was seen only once. J is TRBJ1-5 and V is TRBV27; D remains ambiguous. The V gene's germline CDR1 is MNHEY and CDR2 SMNVEV (reference sequence). The CDR3 length is 13 residues. The germline V and J ends were trimmed by 2 bases and 9 bases, with 11 bases remaining between them. As DNA, the CDR3 is TGTGCCAGCAGTTTAAATGGAATCTGGCCCCAGCATTTT. Translation gives CASSLNGIWPQHF.

This clonotype showed up many times. V usage is TRBV6-5 and J usage is TRBJ1-6, with D unclear. This CDR3 is 13 amino acids long. Deletions cut 6 bases from V and 8 bases from J, with 11 bases between. Germline V lookup: CDR1 MNHEY, CDR2 SVGAGI. The CDR3 loop is CASSGSEYSPLHF. The CDR3 DNA follows: TGTGCCAGCAGCGGGTCGGAATATTCACCCCTCCACTTT.

A note on this clonotype: A much larger clone lies one base from this, so it may be a read error. The rearrangement links TRBV6-5 to TRBJ1-1; D is undetermined. Per germline, CDR1 MNHEY and CDR2 SVGAGI. The CDR3 consists of 15 residues. CDR3 region: CASSYSFGGNTEACF. The CDR3 region has the DNA TGTGCCAGCAGTTACTCCTTTGGCGGGAACACTGAAGCTTGCTTT.

The chain carries TRBV12-3 or TRBV12-4 and TRBJ1-6; TRBD1 matches 8 bases. V lost 6 bases, J lost 12 bases, and 10 bases stayed unmatched. The CDR3 covers 14 residues. CDR3 nucleotide sequence: TGTGCCAGCAGCGACACAGGGGGAGGTAGACCCCTCCACTTT. Residues: CASSDTGGGRPLHF.

At least ten counts were recorded for this clonotype. V is TRBV3-1 and J is TRBJ1-1, with a tentative D call TRBD1 (5 bases). V was shortened by 6 bases and J by 4 bases, with 9 bases between the two germline ends. Germline V gives CDR1 LGHDT, CDR2 YNNKEL (reference sequence). The CDR3 loop spans 12 amino acids. The CDR3 reads CASSQGPTEAFF. The CDR3 DNA sequence: TGTGCCAGCAGTCAGGGCCCCACTGAAGCTTTCTTT.

This clonotype was recorded many times. A much larger clone differs from this one at a single base, so this may be a read error. The rearrangement joins TRBV12-3 or TRBV12-4 to TRBJ2-2; 7 bases match TRBD2. This CDR3 has 16 amino acids. Here the CDR3 reads CASSYYGGTNTGGLFF. Written as DNA, the CDR3 is TGTGCCAGCAGTTACTACGGGGGGACGAACACCGGGGGGCTGTTTTTT.

This sequence joins TRBV4-1 and TRBJ1-6; D may be TRBD1 (6 bases). This CDR3 comprises 16 residues. Germline CDR1 is MGHRA and CDR2 is YSYEKL. Between the trimmed V and J ends, which lost 3 bases and 0 bases, there was a span of 9 bases. The CDR3 DNA reads as TGCGCCAGCAGCCACGACAGGAGCTCCTATAATTCACCCCTCCACTTT. Translated, it gives CASSHDRSSYNSPLHF.

This clonotype has at least ten counts. The chain joins TRBV11-1 to TRBJ2-2, with a possible D match to TRBD1 (6 bases). This CDR3 has 16 amino acids. Germline CDR1 is SGHAT and CDR2 is FQDESV (reference sequence). V was cut by 4 bases and J by 4 bases, with 16 bases left in between. The CDR3 DNA is TGTGCCAGCAGCTGGGAACCGGGACACCCCACCGGGGAGCTGTTTTTT. Its translation: CASSWEPGHPTGELFF. The whole variable domain, filled in from reference TRBV11-1 and TRBJ2-2, reads EAEVAQSPRYKITEKSQAVAFWCDPISGHATLYWYRQILGQGPELLVQFQDESVVDDSQLPKDRFSAERLKGVDSTLKIQPAELGDSAMYLCASSWEPGHPTGELFFGEGSRLTVL.

There are many counts of this clonotype. This chain uses TRBV29-1 with TRBJ1-1; tentative D call: TRBD1 (5 bases). The V and J ends lost 6 bases and 1 base respectively, with 15 bases between them. The CDR3 is 14 amino acids. Germline CDR1 reads SQVTM; CDR2 reads ANQGSEA. The CDR3 here is CSVARDFGNTEAFF. The CDR3 DNA reads as TGCAGCGTAGCCCGGGACTTCGGGAACACTGAAGCTTTCTTT.